A single sample is the source of the 10 T cell receptor beta chains below, sequenced in a study of beta chain features in type 1 diabetes (dated by TCRdb to between 2018 and 2020). What the authors observed across the whole study: Type 1 diabetes patients showed a moderate but significant shortening of TCRB CDR3 length in all four CD4+ subsets.

These receptors' antigens are unknown. Libraries came from the immunoSEQ multiplex PCR assay. The entire amount of isolated RNA was reverse transcribed using the High Capacity cDNA Reverse Transcription Kit, so the sequenced TCRB transcripts were expressed ones. Here the immuneACCESS table is served through TCRdb, limited to in-frame sequences with V and J called. Missing clones are a known gap in these copies; in checked studies unresolved V genes cover under half, and the rest lacks a known reason. The sample profile shows roughly 330,000 clones; approximately 15% of them were found once. About 0.016% of the sample is in the top ten clones. The sequencing sample was made of naive CD4+ T cells from blood. Read against the paper, the sample's cell subset or site label means: true naive CD4+ T cells. The receptors here all came from a woman younger than 35 with type 1 diabetes.

This clone was counted between two and nine times. The V gene is TRBV5-1, the J gene TRBJ2-7; 8 bases match TRBD1. Germline V CDR1 and CDR2: SGHRS, YFSETQ. J gave up 1 base and V 4 bases, and 4 bases lay outside the gene matches. The CDR3 extends over 14 amino acids. The CDR3 DNA reads TGCGCCAGCAGCGGGGGACAGGAGTCCTACGAGCAGTACTTC. Its translation: CASSGGQESYEQYF.

The chain carries TRBV30 and TRBJ1-4; possible D gene TRBD1, 5 bases. Trimming shortened V by 1 base and J by 11 bases, and 20 bases separated the two germline ends. The CDR3 extends over 15 amino acids. Germline CDR1 GTSNPN, CDR2 SVGIG (reference sequence). The CDR3 nucleotides are TGTGCCTGGAGTGCCCAAGTGGCTGGGGCTGAGAAACTGTTTTTT. It codes for CAWSAQVAGAEKLFF.

The rearrangement joins TRBV28 to TRBJ1-1; 9 positions agree with TRBD1. Trimming at V came to 2 bases and at J to 10 bases, leaving 5 bases not matched to a gene. CDR1 and CDR2 from the germline V gene are MDHEN and SYDVKM. The CDR3 has 13 amino acids. CDR3 loop: CASSLRTGAGAFF. The DNA for the CDR3 is TGTGCCAGCAGTTTAAGGACAGGGGCAGGAGCTTTCTTT.

This clone came up a few times. This chain uses TRBV7-9 with TRBJ1-2; D unclear. V was clipped by 5 bases and J by 0 bases, with 4 bases between them. The germline gives CDR1 SEHNR, CDR2 FQNEAQ (reference sequence). The CDR3 loop spans 12 amino acids. CDR3 in amino acids: CASSLSNYGYTF. The CDR3, as DNA: TGTGCCAGCAGCCTTTCTAACTATGGCTACACCTTC.

The chain links TRBV5-1 to TRBJ2-5; D unclear. Trimming shortened V by 0 bases and J by 5 bases, and 14 bases separated the two germline ends. This CDR3 has 15 amino acids. Germline CDR1 and CDR2: SGHRS and YFSETQ. CDR3 nucleotide sequence: TGCGCCAGCAGCTTGGGGCGGCTCCACGGGGAGACCCAGTACTTC. This sequence encodes CASSLGRLHGETQYF.

In the case of this clone: At the DNA level, this CDR3 is encoded by other sequences in the same sample as well. The chain is built from TRBV15 and TRBJ2-1, with D possibly TRBD2 on 5 matching bases. The CDR3 has 13 amino acids. Trimming stripped 0 bases from V and 7 bases from J, with 7 bases between. Germline CDR1 reads LNHNV; CDR2 reads YYDKDF (reference sequence). The CDR3 loop reads CATSRDRGNEQFF. The CDR3 nucleotides are TGTGCCACCAGCAGAGATCGGGGTAATGAGCAGTTCTTC.

This clone was detected only a few times. The chain couples TRBV5-1 to TRBJ2-3; D remains unclear. The CDR3 covers 14 residues. V lost 0 bases and J 4 bases, leaving 9 bases between the germline ends. CDR1 SGHRS and CDR2 YFSETQ come from the germline V gene. In nucleotides, the CDR3 is TGCGCCAGCAGCTTGGGAGTTAGCCCAGATACGCAGTATTTT. Its protein product is CASSLGVSPDTQYF.

The chain employs TRBV18 and TRBJ2-1, with D perhaps TRBD1 (7 bases). From germline, CDR1 is KGHSH and CDR2 LQKENI. Trimming shortened V by 6 bases and J by 6 bases, and 15 bases separated the two germline ends. The CDR3 spans 14 residues. The CDR3 loop is CASSQGGPLNEQFF. Written as DNA, the CDR3 is TGTGCCAGCTCTCAGGGGGGTCCCCTCAATGAGCAGTTCTTC.

This clone was seen only a few times. The chain links TRBV25-1 to TRBJ1-2; TRBD1 matches 7 bases. The V and J ends lost 6 bases and 2 bases, in that order; junction bases with no gene match: 0. The CDR3 sequence is 12 residues long. The germline CDR1 and CDR2 sequences are MGHDK and SYGVNS. CDR3 coding DNA: TGTGCCAGCAGGGGACAGAACTATGGCTACACCTTC. As protein: CASRGQNYGYTF.

J is TRBJ2-2 and V is TRBV18; no clear D gene. The CDR3 covers 16 residues. The V and J ends lost 3 bases and 0 bases respectively, with 11 bases between them. From germline, CDR1 is KGHSH and CDR2 LQKENI. CDR3 in amino acids: CASSPPSRTNTGELFF. The CDR3 nucleotides are TGTGCCAGCTCACCGCCGAGCAGGACGAACACCGGGGAGCTGTTTTTT.